The present T cell receptor beta chain was sequenced within a study of T cells of healthy individuals. From the 5' RACE reads, TCRdb called clonotypes with MiXCR, one entry per CDR3 protein. The table has about 57,000 distinct CDR3 sequences, about 17% seen once. This clonotype was seen repeatedly, ten times or more. After removal of 4 bases from V and 3 bases from J, the junction contained 5 bases not matched to a gene. Germline V CDR1 and CDR2: DFQATT, SNEGSKA (reference sequence). The CDR3 is 13 residues long. The chain combines TRBV20-1 with TRBJ2-7, with TRBD2 matching over 8 bases. The TCR originated in a human donor in good health. CDR3 in DNA: TGCAGTGCTACCGGGACTAGGTTCTACGAGCAGTACTTC. Amino acid sequence: CSATGTRFYEQYF.